The rows below give T cell receptor beta chains drawn from one sample of a study of blood T cells in healthy people across ages. TCRdb re-analysed the 5' RACE reads in MiXCR, keeping a single row per CDR3 protein. The sample shows roughly 900,000 distinct CDR3 sequences, roughly 26% of them seen only once. The sample comprised blood. These receptors were obtained from a woman older than 75 in good health. CDR3s include the opening cysteine and the closing phenylalanine or tryptophan. A D gene is named only where the DNA matches it firmly. Size is stated for part of the rows, as once, few or many counts, or as a class when the clone is expanded.

d_call: TRBD2; j_call: TRBJ2-1; v_call: TRBV20-1; clone_size: many; cdr3_aa: CSARDETSPGGTYNEQFF; cdr3_nt: TGCAGTGCTAGAGATGAGACTAGCCCGGGGGGTACCTACAATGAGCAGTTCTTC
d_call: TRBD2; j_call: TRBJ2-1; v_call: TRBV7-2; clone_size: many; cdr3_aa: CASSRTSGGNEQFF; cdr3_nt: TGTGCCAGCAGCCGGACTAGCGGGGGGAATGAGCAGTTCTTC
d_call: -; j_call: TRBJ2-3; v_call: TRBV5-1; clone_size: -; cdr3_aa: CASTYSFSTDTQYF; cdr3_nt: TGCGCCAGCACATACAGTTTTTCCACAGATACGCAGTATTTT
d_call: -; j_call: TRBJ1-2; v_call: TRBV5-1; clone_size: -; cdr3_aa: CASSWGQGGYGYTF; cdr3_nt: TGCGCCAGCAGCTGGGGGCAGGGAGGCTACGGCTACACCTTC
d_call: -; j_call: TRBJ2-1; v_call: TRBV5-6; clone_size: -; cdr3_aa: CAGTSGGLSYNEQFF; cdr3_nt: TGTGCCGGCACTTCTGGCGGGCTCTCCTACAATGAGCAGTTCTTC
d_call: -; j_call: TRBJ2-1; v_call: TRBV7-6; clone_size: -; cdr3_aa: CASSLVSTEQFF; cdr3_nt: TGTGCCAGCAGCTTAGTTTCCACAGAGCAGTTCTTC
d_call: -; j_call: TRBJ2-3; v_call: TRBV2; clone_size: -; cdr3_aa: CANSELGSFTDTQYF; cdr3_nt: TGTGCCAACAGTGAATTGGGATCATTCACAGATACGCAGTATTTT
d_call: -; j_call: TRBJ1-2; v_call: TRBV6-2/TRBV6-3; clone_size: -; cdr3_aa: CASSPTRNSSYGYTF; cdr3_nt: TGTGCCAGCAGTCCTACAAGGAATTCTAGCTATGGCTACACCTTC
d_call: TRBD1; j_call: TRBJ2-7; v_call: TRBV7-4; clone_size: many; cdr3_aa: CASSLGFQDRGYEQYF; cdr3_nt: TGTGCCAGCAGCTTAGGTTTCCAGGACAGGGGCTACGAGCAGTACTTC
d_call: -; j_call: TRBJ2-7; v_call: TRBV2; clone_size: few; cdr3_aa: CASKKGSVSDEQYF; cdr3_nt: TGTGCCAGCAAGAAAGGGAGCGTCTCGGACGAGCAGTACTTC
d_call: TRBD1; j_call: TRBJ2-1; v_call: TRBV7-9; clone_size: many; cdr3_aa: CASSLGTGSLNEQFF; cdr3_nt: TGTGCCAGCAGCTTGGGGACAGGGAGTTTGAATGAGCAGTTCTTC
d_call: -; j_call: TRBJ2-2; v_call: TRBV12-3/TRBV12-4; clone_size: few; cdr3_aa: CASSFTDTGELFF; cdr3_nt: TGTGCCAGCAGTTTCACCGATACCGGGGAGCTGTTTTTT
d_call: TRBD2; j_call: TRBJ2-1; v_call: TRBV24-1; clone_size: -; cdr3_aa: CATTSGDEQFF; cdr3_nt: TGTGCCACCACTAGCGGGGACGAGCAGTTCTTC
d_call: TRBD2; j_call: TRBJ2-1; v_call: TRBV7-3; clone_size: -; cdr3_aa: CASSSRSGGASDNEQFF; cdr3_nt: TGTGCCAGCAGCTCCCGTAGCGGGGGGGCCTCCGACAATGAGCAGTTCTTC
d_call: TRBD1; j_call: TRBJ2-4; v_call: TRBV24-1; clone_size: -; cdr3_aa: CATSEDRRGRNIQYF; cdr3_nt: TGTGCCACCAGTGAGGATCGCAGGGGGCGGAACATTCAGTACTTC
d_call: -; j_call: TRBJ2-3; v_call: TRBV20-1; clone_size: many; cdr3_aa: CSAKPGVSTDTQYF; cdr3_nt: TGCAGTGCTAAGCCCGGGGTTAGCACAGATACGCAGTATTTT
d_call: -; j_call: TRBJ1-2; v_call: TRBV29-1; clone_size: many; cdr3_aa: CSVGSQRANYGYTF; cdr3_nt: TGCAGCGTTGGATCCCAGCGAGCTAACTATGGCTACACCTTC
d_call: TRBD2; j_call: TRBJ2-7; v_call: TRBV7-2; clone_size: -; cdr3_aa: CASSYEGGRANEQYF; cdr3_nt: TGTGCCAGCAGCTATGAGGGCGGGAGGGCCAATGAGCAGTACTTC
d_call: -; j_call: TRBJ2-6; v_call: TRBV3-1; clone_size: many; cdr3_aa: CASSQVRAMANVLTF; cdr3_nt: TGTGCCAGCAGCCAAGTCCGTGCCATGGCCAACGTCCTGACTTTC